This T cell receptor beta chain appears in the sequencing data of a study of cytomegalovirus exposure and HLA in healthy donors. About the study: It was reported in a later analysis that the 100 to 150 validation repertoires used the same platform as the roughly 700 first-cohort repertoires.

Measured with immunoSEQ multiplex PCR; TCRdb has only the in-frame clones, and not every one. The sample records about 220,000 clones, roughly 89% being singletons. Germline V gene sequence: CDR1 LNHDA, CDR2 SQIVND (reference sequence). This CDR3 comprises 15 residues. Trimming cost V 3 bases and J 0 bases, with 9 bases left between them. The sample comprised PBMCs. This receptor was taken from a man aged 18 to 29 in good health and CMV-seronegative. The rearrangement uses TRBV19 and TRBJ1-3; D is ambiguous. CDR3 residues: CASSIAQFSGNTIYF. The CDR3 DNA reads as TGTGCCAGTAGTATTGCTCAGTTCTCTGGAAACACCATATATTTT.